The next 25 T cell receptor beta chains were all read from a single sample in a study of metastatic and nonmetastatic thyroid tumors. From the PCR reads, TCRdb re-called clones with MiXCR. The sample has tens of thousands of clones, approximately 15% seen once. Every patient underwent thyroid surgery untreated. The sample taken for sequencing was blood. All receptors derive from a male donor with papillary thyroid cancer or a benign thyroid nodule (not recorded which). Some clones in this sample may be carry-over from other donors' samples.

This clone is deemed medium-sized (0.01 to 0.1%). V usage is TRBV19 and J usage is TRBJ1-5; the D gene is possibly TRBD1 (6 bases). This CDR3 is built from 12 residues. Deletions cut 9 bases from V and 9 bases from J, with 15 bases between. CDR1 is LNHDA, CDR2 SQIVND, per germline (reference sequence). CDR3 protein: CASAGAWWPQHF. The CDR3 DNA reads TGTGCCAGCGCAGGGGCCTGGTGGCCCCAGCATTTT.

This clone was seen at least ten times. The genes are TRBV6-1 and TRBJ1-5, with TRBD1 identical over 9 bases. V was pared by 8 bases and J by 2 bases, with 1 base of the junction left unmatched. This CDR3 is built from 13 residues. The germline CDR1 and CDR2 sequences are MNHNS and SASEGT. The CDR3 here is CASGDRGNQPQHF. The CDR3 region has the DNA TGTGCCAGCGGGGACAGGGGCAATCAGCCCCAGCATTTT.

This clone is categorized as medium-sized. V and J are TRBV30 and TRBJ2-7; 10 bases agree with TRBD1. V trimming: 5 bases; J trimming: 0 bases; junction bases outside the gene matches: 7. This CDR3 has 15 amino acids. CDR1 and CDR2 (germline): GTSNPN, SVGIG (reference sequence). The CDR3 loop reads CAWGTGQGSSYEQYF. The CDR3, as DNA: TGTGCCTGGGGAACGGGACAGGGGTCCTCCTACGAGCAGTACTTC.

There are many counts of this clone. V is TRBV5-1 and J is TRBJ1-1; D gene ambiguous. The CDR3 covers 15 residues. Per germline, CDR1 SGHRS and CDR2 YFSETQ. Trimming removed 0 bases at V and 0 bases at J, with 9 bases between. Here the CDR3 reads CASSLDLGMNTEAFF. Here the CDR3 DNA reads TGCGCCAGCAGCTTGGATCTCGGGATGAACACTGAAGCTTTCTTT.

In this sample, this clone is medium-sized (0.01 to 0.1%). The V gene is TRBV24-1, the J gene TRBJ1-6, with D tentatively TRBD1 (6 bases). Germline CDR1 reads KGHDR; CDR2 reads SFDVKD. The CDR3 spans 13 residues. V lost 7 bases and J 6 bases, leaving 9 bases between the germline ends. The DNA for the CDR3 is TGTGCCACCAGGGGGGCTCCTAATTCACCCCTCCACTTT. It encodes CATRGAPNSPLHF.

This clone was seen at least ten times. The chain combines TRBV5-1 with TRBJ2-2; the match to TRBD2 covers 8 bases. This CDR3 region has 17 residues. Germline V lookup: CDR1 SGHRS, CDR2 YFSETQ. The trim removed 4 bases at V and 0 bases at J, leaving 8 bases unmatched. CDR3 nucleotides: TGCGCCAGCAGCCAGCCCACTAGCGGAACGAACACCGGGGAGCTGTTTTTT. Translating gives CASSQPTSGTNTGELFF.

Many counts were recorded for this clone. The chain is built from TRBV19 and TRBJ2-1; D might be TRBD1 or TRBD2, each matching 6 bases. The CDR3 has 14 amino acids. Germline CDR1 reads LNHDA; CDR2 reads SQIVND (reference sequence). The V and J ends lost 10 bases and 2 bases respectively, with 15 bases between them. In DNA, the CDR3 is TGTGCCACCGAAGGGGGGCTCACCTACAATGAGCAGTTCTTC. Protein sequence: CATEGGLTYNEQFF.

This clone was recorded many times. One junction end does not reproduce the germline sequence, and a read error may be involved. The gene calls are TRBV10-1 and TRBJ2-2, with 8 bases aligning to TRBD2. Germline CDR1 reads WNHNN; CDR2 reads SYGVQD (reference sequence). The CDR3 is made up of 16 amino acids. This CDR3 is CTSSPGGAGGTGELFF. In nucleotides, the CDR3 is TGCACCAGCAGTCCCGGTGGGGCGGGAGGAACCGGGGAGCTGTTTTTT.

This clone occurred many times. V and J are TRBV19 and TRBJ2-4; no firm D call. V lost 3 bases and J 7 bases, leaving 13 bases between the germline ends. The V gene's germline CDR1 is LNHDA and CDR2 SQIVND (reference sequence). There are 14 residues in the CDR3. The CDR3: CASSIDPLSNIQYF. The CDR3 DNA follows: TGTGCCAGTAGTATCGATCCTCTTAGCAACATTCAGTACTTC.

This clone was seen at least ten times. This rearrangement joins TRBV4-1 to TRBJ1-1; D remains unclear. This CDR3 is built from 17 residues. Trimming took off 4 bases at V and 9 bases at J, with 27 bases between the two ends. CDR1 is MGHRA and CDR2 is YSYEKL in the germline V gene. This chain's CDR3 is CASSPPGGKQTSQKAFF. The DNA for the CDR3 is TGCGCCAGCAGCCCTCCGGGAGGGAAACAGACGTCTCAGAAAGCTTTCTTT.

This clone was seen many times. The chain carries TRBV3-1 and TRBJ2-7; possibly TRBD1 or TRBD2 for D (7 bases each). CDR1 LGHDT and CDR2 YNNKEL come from the germline V gene (reference sequence). Between the trimmed V and J ends, which lost 5 bases and 3 bases, there was a span of 17 bases. The CDR3 totals 15 residues. The CDR3 bases are TGTGCCAGCAGCGAAGGGGGCACTAGCGACTACGAGCAGTACTTC. It is translated as CASSEGGTSDYEQYF.

This clone appeared many times. The genes are TRBV24-1 and TRBJ2-1; 9 bases are shared with TRBD2. Germline loops: CDR1 KGHDR, CDR2 SFDVKD. This CDR3 has 16 amino acids. The ends lost 2 bases at V and 6 bases at J; junction bases unmatched: 7. CDR3 loop: CATSDSVAGEPNEQFF. The CDR3 DNA is TGTGCCACCAGTGATTCGGTAGCGGGAGAGCCCAATGAGCAGTTCTTC.

This rearrangement joins TRBV27 to TRBJ2-1; the D is unclear. The CDR3 sequence is 14 residues long. The V gene's germline CDR1 is MNHEY and CDR2 SMNVEV (reference sequence). Trimming shortened V by 6 bases and J by 0 bases, and 9 bases separated the two germline ends. In nucleotides, the CDR3 is TGTGCCAGCAGCCCAGAGAGCTCCTACAATGAGCAGTTCTTC. It translates to CASSPESSYNEQFF.

The table lists this clone with many counts. For the CDR3, the DNA is TGTGCCAGCAGACGGACAGGGGTAGGAGATACGCAGTATTTT. This codes for CASRRTGVGDTQYF. This chain uses TRBV27 with TRBJ2-3, with 9 bases lining up with TRBD1. Germline V lookup: CDR1 MNHEY, CDR2 SMNVEV (reference sequence). V trimming: 6 bases; J trimming: 5 bases; junction bases outside the gene matches: 6. This CDR3 has 14 amino acids.

There are many counts of this clone. The chain couples TRBV30 to TRBJ2-3; a weak D match, TRBD2 (6 bases). This CDR3 has 15 residues. Trimming pared 5 bases from V and 0 bases from J, leaving 15 bases between. Germline V CDR1 and CDR2: GTSNPN, SVGIG (reference sequence). DNA of the CDR3: TGTGCCTGGGCTGGAGGGCAATCGAGCACAGATACGCAGTATTTT. It yields the protein CAWAGGQSSTDTQYF.

This chain uses TRBV20-1 with TRBJ2-7; 10 bases match TRBD1. V shed 4 bases, J shed 5 bases, and the junction held 11 bases outside the gene matches. Germline V gives CDR1 DFQATT, CDR2 SNEGSKA (reference sequence). The CDR3 is 15 amino acids. For the CDR3, the DNA is TGCAGTGCTAACGACCGGGACAGGGGAACGCACGAGCAGTACTTC. Protein: CSANDRDRGTHEQYF.

This clone appeared many times. The chain combines TRBV5-1 with TRBJ2-2; weak D call: TRBD1 (5 bases). V was clipped by 1 base and J by 5 bases, with 12 bases between them. The CDR3 spans 15 residues. Looked up from germline, CDR1 is SGHRS and CDR2 is YFSETQ. DNA of the CDR3: TGCGCCAGCAGCTTGAATTTGCAGGGAACCGGGGAGCTGTTTTTT. Protein: CASSLNLQGTGELFF.

This clone was found many times. This rearrangement joins TRBV11-1 to TRBJ2-7; 8 bases align to TRBD2. The V segment lost 0 bases and the J segment 7 bases; nucleotides outside the gene matches: 14. CDR1 and CDR2 (germline): SGHAT, FQDESV (reference sequence). This CDR3 region has 17 residues. The CDR3 DNA reads TGTGCCAGCAGCTTAGCGACGGGCGGGAGGCCTACATGGGAGCAGTACTTC. Its translation: CASSLATGGRPTWEQYF.

This clone was detected only a few times. The rearrangement joins TRBV28 to TRBJ2-5; no definite D call. CDR3 size: 14 residues. Germline V CDR1 and CDR2: MDHEN, SYDVKM. The V and J ends lost 7 bases and 6 bases respectively, with 18 bases between them. The CDR3 reads CASTARCQTKTQYF. The CDR3 DNA is TGTGCCAGCACTGCGAGGTGTCAAACAAAGACCCAGTACTTC.

This clone has a count of ten or more. In DNA form, the CDR3 reads TGTGCCAGCAGTGTTGGGACAGTGAAAAACATTCAGTACTTC. This translates into CASSVGTVKNIQYF. V is TRBV2 and J is TRBJ2-4, with TRBD1 matching 7 bases. Trimming cost V 4 bases and J 4 bases; bases outside gene matches: 4. The CDR3 length is 14 residues. Germline V gene data show CDR1 as SNHLY and CDR2 as FYNNEI.

The sample holds many counts of this clone. The V and J genes are TRBV5-1 and TRBJ2-1; TRBD1 matches 7 bases. V was clipped by 2 bases and J by 8 bases; unmatched bases: 7. The CDR3 loop spans 14 amino acids. Germline V CDR1 and CDR2: SGHRS, YFSETQ. In DNA, the CDR3 is TGCGCCAGCAGCTTAGGACAGGCCAGCGATGAGCAGTTCTTC. Encoded protein: CASSLGQASDEQFF.

This clone was detected many times. The gene calls are TRBV28 and TRBJ2-1; 8 nucleotides align to TRBD2. The V gene's germline CDR1 is MDHEN and CDR2 SYDVKM. J lost 6 bases, V lost 7 bases, and 14 bases had no gene match. The CDR3 covers 16 residues. The CDR3, as DNA: TGTGCCAGCAACCCTTTTGCGGGAGGTGCTATCAATGAGCAGTTCTTC. This sequence encodes CASNPFAGGAINEQFF.

This clone was detected a few times. This chain uses TRBV19 with TRBJ1-5; D not resolved. This CDR3 has 12 residues. V lost 6 bases and J lost 4, with 7 bases in between. Germline V gives CDR1 LNHDA, CDR2 SQIVND (reference sequence). The CDR3 is CASRVGNQPQHF. Here the CDR3 DNA reads TGTGCCAGTAGGGTGGGGAATCAGCCCCAGCATTTT.

This clone was detected ten times or more. This rearrangement joins TRBV7-2 to TRBJ2-5; TRBD2 is a possible D gene (7 bases). The germline V and J ends were trimmed by 5 bases and 4 bases, with 17 bases remaining between them. The CDR3 consists of 15 residues. Germline CDR1 SGHTA, CDR2 FQGNSA. CDR3 residues: CASSNGGGGGETQYF. CDR3 bases: TGTGCCAGCAGCAACGGTGGGGGGGGCGGAGAGACCCAGTACTTC.

Many counts were recorded for this clone. The chain employs TRBV7-3 and TRBJ2-1; 9 bases align to TRBD2. The CDR3 is 14 amino acids. CDR1 and CDR2 from the germline V gene are SGHTA and FQGTGA. V was clipped by 6 bases and J by 3 bases; unmatched bases: 3. The CDR3 DNA is TGTGCCAGCAGTGGAGCGGGAGGCTACAATGAGCAGTTCTTC. It yields the protein CASSGAGGYNEQFF. The full variable domain, in which reference TRBV7-3 and TRBJ2-1 provide the parts outside the CDR3, is GAGVSQTPSNKVTEKGKYVELRCDPISGHTALYWYRQSLGQGPEFLIYFQGTGAADDSGLPNDRFFAVRPEGSVSTLKIQRTERGDSAVYLCASSGAGGYNEQFFGPGTRLTVL.